This T cell receptor beta chain was identified in a study of T cells in tumors after PD-1 blockade (dated by TCRdb to about 2019). At the level of the whole study: Exclusion criteria were prior checkpoint blockade, use of systemic immunosuppressants, or recent radiotherapy or other anti-cancer therapy within 4 weeks. Pembrolizumab 200 mg every 3 weeks or cemiplimab 350 mg every 2 weeks was administered to patients. Ongoing daily vismodegib 150 mg was also given to a subset of patients during anti-PD-1 treatment. Tumor samples averaged around 28,000 TCR templates (range roughly 554-100,000) and 5,000 to 6,500 unique clonotypes, about 20-fold deeper than single-cell TCR sequencing. Paired single-cell RNA and TCR sequencing was done in the study on site-matched tumors from patients with BCC or SCC, both before and after anti-PD-1 therapy. RECIST version 1.1 was used to evaluate clinical response.

Trimming accounts for 0 bases at V and 4 bases at J, while the number of junction bases matched to no gene is 3. As encoded in the germline V gene, CDR1 is SGHRS while CDR2 is YFSETQ. The CDR3 runs 15 residues from the cysteine to the phenylalanine. Only the CDR3 DNA stays, 45 bases, in frame from base 1. Broad study findings and their caveats: Exhausted CD8+ clones expanded after therapy were found to be mostly novel clonotypes undetected pre-treatment, suggesting clonal replacement rather than reinvigoration of pre-existing clones. In squamous cell carcinoma, about 48% of expanded exhausted clones were novel, compared with less than 35% of other expanded CD8+ clones. Around two fifths of tumor TCR clonotypes were detected in blood, and some novel exhausted tumor clones were observed in pre-treatment blood, which was taken as suggesting peripheral recruitment. Clonal replacement was observed only between pre- and post-treatment samples and not between two pre-treatment samples, a pattern that was regarded as arguing against biopsy timing or location artifacts. The source of novel T cell clones was not identified, and lymphoid organs or rare unexpanded clones within the tumor or the tumor periphery could be included among the possible sources.

The immunoSEQ platform was used for deep TCRbeta sequencing. Regarding the original processing steps: Only productive rearrangements were exported from the immunoSEQ Analyzer for further analysis. A two-sided binomial test with a Bonferroni-corrected P below 0.01 was used to identify clones that significantly expanded or contracted between timepoints. T cell phenotypes were assigned to bulk TCRbeta clonotypes by matching the clonotypes to single-cell RNA+TCR-seq clones that had the same TCRbeta sequence. Clone enrichment in tumor was computed as tumor frequency divided by PBMC frequency from bulk TCR sequencing. TCRs were grouped by GLIPH into specificity groups, defined as clusters of distinct TCRs likely recognizing common antigens via shared CDR3 motifs. In TCRdb, the immuneACCESS table is reduced to in-frame sequences with V and J assigned. These tables do not hold every clone; where another copy was compared, an unresolved V gene accounts for under half, and the others remain unexplained. The D gene and trimming were derived from the DNA, and the V and J assignments and clone size from that table. The sample records about 12,000 clones, around 63% of which are singletons. The ten largest clones add up to about 25% of the sample.

What the time point label conveys for this sample: before anti-PD-1 therapy. The tumor biopsies were site-matched, meaning the biopsies were taken from the same primary tumor before and after PD-1 blockade. For bulk TCRbeta sequencing, genomic DNA was extracted from tumor biopsies or peripheral blood, and input amounts ranged from roughly 616 ng to 6,004 ng. Leftover biopsy material went through bulk TCRbeta sequencing, with the goal of boosting sensitivity for rare clonotypes relative to single-cell TCR sequencing. Every patient had histologically proven advanced or metastatic basal or squamous cell carcinoma and was a poor candidate for surgical resection. The squamous cell carcinoma cohort comprised several patients with serial tumor biopsies taken during anti-PD-1 treatment. Fresh biopsies came from the site of the primary tumor, and part of the tissue was kept in RNAlater for exome and bulk TCR sequencing.

Notes on this clone: It lacks a known antigen. No base qualities exist here, and no much larger clone lies one base off it.

This TCR derives from a human donor with cutaneous squamous cell carcinoma. The V gene is TRBV5-1 and the J gene is TRBJ1-4; TRBD1 fits 7 bases in the junction. Sequencing used tumor tissue, obtained before anti-PD-1 treatment. The DNA is TGCGCCAGCAGCTTGGGGACAGGTGTTAATGAAAAACTGTTTTTT. This codes for CASSLGTGVNEKLFF.